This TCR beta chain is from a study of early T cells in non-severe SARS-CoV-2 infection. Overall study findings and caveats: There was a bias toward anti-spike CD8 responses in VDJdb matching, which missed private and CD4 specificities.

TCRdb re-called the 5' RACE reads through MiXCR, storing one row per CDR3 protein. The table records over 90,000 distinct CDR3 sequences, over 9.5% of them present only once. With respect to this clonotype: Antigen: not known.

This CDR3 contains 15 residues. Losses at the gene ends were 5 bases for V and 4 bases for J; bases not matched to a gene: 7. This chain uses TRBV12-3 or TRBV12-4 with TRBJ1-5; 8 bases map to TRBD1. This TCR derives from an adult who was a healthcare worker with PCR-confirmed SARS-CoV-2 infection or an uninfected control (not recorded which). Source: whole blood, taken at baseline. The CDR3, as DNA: TGTGCCAGCAGTGCCGGACAGGGTTCTAATCAGCCCCAGCATTTT. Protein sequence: CASSAGQGSNQPQHF.